This TCR beta chain was retrieved from a study of PD-L1 blockade in urothelial cancer. Study-level points and caveats: Durable benefit accompanied greater 3-week expansion of tumor-associated blood clones.

About this clone: The target antigen is unknown.

The CDR3 totals 14 residues. Trimming cost V 2 bases and J 5 bases, with 12 bases left between them. Germline CDR1 is MNHNY and CDR2 is SVGAGI (reference sequence). The protocol was immunoSEQ multiplex PCR, while the TCRdb copy is restricted to in-frame clones and leaves out a portion. This table has about 51,000 clones, approximately 84% appearing once. V and J are TRBV6-6 and TRBJ1-2; D remains ambiguous. The source was PBMCs, collected around atezolizumab (anti-PD-L1) treatment. The sequence derives from a man between 60 and 75 years old with urothelial cancer. The CDR3 sequence is CASSYGEADYGYTF. The DNA of the CDR3 is TGTGCCAGCAGTTACGGGGAAGCGGATTATGGCTACACCTTC.